These 25 T cell receptor beta chains originate from one sample sequenced in a study of blood T cell repertoires in COVID-19. Some clones are missing from TCRdb's copy, which holds only in-frame ones; the method was immunoSEQ multiplex PCR. Among under 300,000 clones listed, 89% were seen once. The sample taken for sequencing was PBMCs or T cells enriched from blood (not recorded which). Receptors originate from a woman in her 40s who had recovered from COVID-19.

This chain joins TRBV5-1 and TRBJ2-5, with 8 bases that match TRBD1. Germline trimming cut 5 bases from V and 5 bases from J; bases unmatched to any gene: 11. The V gene's germline CDR1 is SGHRS and CDR2 YFSETQ. This CDR3 is 15 amino acids long. CDR3 in amino acids: CASSFGTGREETQYF. In DNA form, the CDR3 reads TGCGCCAGCAGTTTTGGGACAGGACGGGAGGAGACCCAGTACTTC.

The chain carries TRBV6-2 or TRBV6-3 and TRBJ1-5; no clear D. V lost 5 bases, J lost 4 bases, and 6 bases lay in between. CDR1 and CDR2 (germline): MNHEY, SVGEGT. This CDR3 spans 12 amino acids. Here the CDR3 DNA reads TGTGCCAGCAGTCCGCGGAATCAGCCCCAGCATTTT. Residues: CASSPRNQPQHF.

This clone was seen a single time. The chain combines TRBV19 with TRBJ2-1, with 8 bases aligning to TRBD2. V lost 10 bases and J lost 2; bases outside the gene matches: 4. Germline CDR1 LNHDA, CDR2 SQIVND (reference sequence). The CDR3 covers 13 residues. Here the CDR3 DNA reads TGTGCCACAGGGCGGGAGGCCTACAATGAGCAGTTCTTC. Translating gives CATGREAYNEQFF.

This chain joins TRBV10-3 and TRBJ1-1; tentatively, D is TRBD1 (5 bases). Per germline, CDR1 ENHRY and CDR2 SYGVKD. Trimming cost V 6 bases and J 0 bases, with 8 bases left between them. This CDR3 region has 13 residues. CDR3 nucleotides: TGTGCCATCAGGGGACTCATGAACACTGAAGCTTTCTTT. The encoded protein is CAIRGLMNTEAFF.

This clone was picked up one time. The genes are TRBV19 and TRBJ1-5; 9 nucleotides align to TRBD1. The germline CDR1 and CDR2 sequences are LNHDA and SQIVND (reference sequence). V lost 3 bases and J lost 2; bases outside the gene matches: 8. This CDR3 contains 17 residues. Here the CDR3 DNA reads TGTGCCAGTAGTATGGGACAGGGTCGATTTGGCAATCAGCCCCAGCATTTT. It encodes CASSMGQGRFGNQPQHF.

The V gene is TRBV4-1, the J gene TRBJ2-7; possible D gene TRBD2, 5 bases. This CDR3 is 15 amino acids long. CDR1 and CDR2 (germline): MGHRA, YSYEKL. Deletions cut 1 base from V and 1 base from J, with 11 bases between. CDR3 nucleotide sequence: TGCGCCAGCAGCCAAGTAGACCGGGATTCCTACGAGCAGTACTTC. It translates to CASSQVDRDSYEQYF.

This chain joins TRBV5-4 and TRBJ1-1; 7 bases agree with TRBD1. V lost 4 bases and J lost 4; bases outside the gene matches: 10. Per the germline V gene, CDR1 is SGHNT and CDR2 is YYREEE (reference sequence). The CDR3 spans 15 residues. This CDR3 is CASSRDSRGSTEAFF. The CDR3, as DNA: TGTGCCAGCAGCCGGGACAGCCGAGGTAGCACTGAAGCTTTCTTT.

CDR3 sequence (DNA): TGTGCCAGCAGTGAACTGGGACAGGGGGCGAGGGATGGCTACACCTTC. Residues: CASSELGQGARDGYTF. V gene TRBV2 combines with J gene TRBJ1-2; 12 bases match TRBD1. Germline V gene data show CDR1 as SNHLY and CDR2 as FYNNEI. This CDR3 is built from 16 residues. The trim removed 2 bases at V and 6 bases at J, leaving 7 bases unmatched.

This rearrangement joins TRBV5-1 to TRBJ2-1, with D possibly matching TRBD1 (5 bases). The CDR3 contains 15 residues. From germline, CDR1 is SGHRS and CDR2 YFSETQ. V was shortened by 1 base and J by 4 bases, with 12 bases between the two germline ends. The CDR3, as DNA: TGCGCCAGCAGCTTGCAGTGGGGCTCTTACAATGAGCAGTTCTTC. It encodes CASSLQWGSYNEQFF.

The chain links TRBV27 to TRBJ1-5; no clear D. Germline loops: CDR1 MNHEY, CDR2 SMNVEV (reference sequence). Between the trimmed V and J ends, which lost 5 bases and 1 base, there was a span of 6 bases. The CDR3 sequence is 13 residues long. CDR3 in DNA: TGTGCCAGCAGTGATCAGAGCAATCAGCCCCAGCATTTT. This gives the protein CASSDQSNQPQHF.

This chain uses TRBV11-3 with TRBJ2-2; D not resolved. The length of the CDR3 is 15 residues. Germline values: CDR1 SGHNT, CDR2 YENEEA. V gave up 5 bases and J gave up 2 bases, with 12 bases separating them. The CDR3 loop is CASSRTTSNTGELFF. CDR3 bases: TGTGCCAGCAGCCGAACGACAAGTAACACCGGGGAGCTGTTTTTT.

The chain links TRBV7-9 to TRBJ2-1, with 11 bases identical to TRBD2. With V trimmed by 0 bases and J by 6 bases, 4 bases remained unmatched. This CDR3 is built from 16 residues. Germline values: CDR1 SEHNR, CDR2 FQNEAQ (reference sequence). In DNA form, the CDR3 reads TGTGCCAGCAGCTTAGCGCAGACTAGCGGGGCCAATGAGCAGTTCTTC. Translation gives CASSLAQTSGANEQFF.

This chain uses TRBV4-1 with TRBJ2-3; D unresolved. Germline-derived CDR1 and CDR2 are MGHRA and YSYEKL. V lost 6 bases, J lost 4 bases, and 14 bases lay in between. This CDR3 is built from 14 residues. CDR3 nucleotides: TGCGCCAGCAGTCAATACTATCACGCAGATACGCAGTATTTT. Translated: CASSQYYHADTQYF.

This clone has just a few counts. This chain connects TRBV7-2 to TRBJ2-3, with D maybe TRBD2 (6 bases). Per the germline V gene, CDR1 is SGHTA and CDR2 is FQGNSA. The CDR3 has 13 residues. V was clipped by 7 bases and J by 6 bases, with 14 bases between them. The CDR3 spells CASNPGAGDTQYF. The CDR3 region has the DNA TGTGCCAGCAACCCCGGGGCGGGGGATACGCAGTATTTT.

This sequence joins TRBV5-1 and TRBJ1-2, with 8 bases lining up with TRBD1. This CDR3 spans 13 amino acids. Germline lookup yields CDR1 SGHRS and CDR2 YFSETQ. With V trimmed by 4 bases and J by 7 bases, 6 bases remained unmatched. CDR3 loop: CASSVTGESGYTF. For the CDR3, the DNA is TGCGCCAGCAGCGTGACAGGGGAGTCTGGCTACACCTTC.

This clone appeared once. This chain links TRBV15 with TRBJ1-2; TRBD1 agrees at 12 bases. Germline loops: CDR1 LNHNV, CDR2 YYDKDF (reference sequence). V shed 0 bases, J shed 8 bases, and the junction held 7 bases outside the gene matches. The CDR3 totals 16 residues. The CDR3 reads CATSREVGQGAGGYTF. CDR3 nucleotides: TGTGCCACCAGCAGAGAGGTGGGACAGGGGGCAGGGGGCTACACCTTC. The variable domain in full, completed from reference TRBV15 and TRBJ1-2, reads DAMVIQNPRYQVTQFGKPVTLSCSQTLNHNVMYWYQQKSSQAPKLLFHYYDKDFNNEADTPDNFQSRRPNTSFCFLDIRSPGLGDTAMYLCATSREVGQGAGGYTFGSGTRLTVV.

The gene calls are TRBV9 and TRBJ1-6, with D possibly TRBD1 on 6 matching bases. Germline CDR1 is SGDLS and CDR2 is YYNGEE. V shed 0 bases and J shed 7 bases, with 11 bases lying between them. CDR3 size: 15 residues. The CDR3 loop reads CASSVDIGGNSPLHF. CDR3 sequence (DNA): TGTGCCAGCAGCGTAGATATAGGGGGAAATTCACCCCTCCACTTT.

V gene TRBV6-5 combines with J gene TRBJ2-7; D unclear. CDR3 length equals 11 residues. Germline CDR1 MNHEY, CDR2 SVGAGI. Trimming removed 2 bases from V and 9 bases from J, with 8 bases in between. CDR3 loop: CASSYNSGQYF. In nucleotides, the CDR3 is TGTGCCAGCAGTTACAATTCGGGGCAGTACTTC.

V gene TRBV30 combines with J gene TRBJ2-7, with D perhaps matching TRBD1 (6 bases). The V gene's germline CDR1 is GTSNPN and CDR2 SVGIG (reference sequence). The CDR3 length is 14 residues. Trimming stripped 0 bases from V and 3 bases from J, with 12 bases between. This CDR3 is CAWSVQGRYYEQYF. CDR3 coding DNA: TGTGCCTGGAGTGTACAGGGCAGATACTACGAGCAGTACTTC.

The chain employs TRBV7-2 and TRBJ2-7; 8 bases map to TRBD1. The CDR3 contains 13 residues. J gave up 6 bases and V 4 bases, and 5 bases lay outside the gene matches. Germline V gene lookup returns CDR1 SGHTA and CDR2 FQGNSA. The CDR3 region is CASSWVDRGEQYF. The CDR3 DNA is TGTGCCAGCAGCTGGGTAGACAGGGGCGAGCAGTACTTC. Variable domain in full (rest from reference TRBV7-2 and TRBJ2-7): GAGVSQSPSNKVTEKGKDVELRCDPISGHTALYWYRQSLGQGLEFLIYFQGNSAPDKSGLPSDRFSAERTGGSVSTLTIQRTQQEDSAVYLCASSWVDRGEQYFGPGTRLTVT.

This chain joins TRBV4-3 and TRBJ1-2; 11 positions agree with TRBD1. CDR3 length: 16 amino acids. In germline, CDR1 is LGHNA, CDR2 YSLEER. J was trimmed by 4 bases and V by 3 bases; bases with no gene match: 7. CDR3 nucleotides: TGCGCCAGCAGCCATGGGGACAGGGGGGATAGCTATGGCTACACCTTC. Its protein is CASSHGDRGDSYGYTF.

This clone was detected a few times. The chain recombines TRBV18 with TRBJ1-2, with 9 bases lining up with TRBD1. Germline V CDR1 and CDR2: KGHSH, LQKENI. This CDR3 region has 15 residues. Unmatched junction bases numbered 11, after V lost 5 bases and J lost 7 bases. CDR3 bases: TGTGCCAGCTCATCCGGACAGGGGACTTTAGGTGGCTACACCTTC. Translation: CASSSGQGTLGGYTF.

This clone was seen only once. The rearrangement uses TRBV6-5 and TRBJ2-5; 8 positions agree with TRBD2. V was clipped by 6 bases and J by 5 bases; unmatched bases: 11. Germline V gene lookup returns CDR1 MNHEY and CDR2 SVGAGI. CDR3 length equals 15 residues. The CDR3 is CASSLTGGGAETQYF. DNA for the CDR3: TGTGCCAGCAGCCTTACGGGGGGGGGCGCGGAGACCCAGTACTTC.

DNA for the CDR3: TGTGCCAGTAGTCCCCGAGGAGGGTTTATGAACACTGAAGCTTTCTTT. It yields the protein CASSPRGGFMNTEAFF. The chain joins TRBV19 to TRBJ1-1; D unclear. V lost 5 bases to trimming and J lost 0 bases, with 16 bases between them. Germline CDR1 is LNHDA and CDR2 is SQIVND (reference sequence). The CDR3 covers 16 residues.

The chain carries TRBV2 and TRBJ1-4, with a weak D call TRBD1 (5 bases). The V gene lost 7 bases and the J gene lost 2 bases, with 20 bases spanning the gap. CDR3 size: 17 residues. Germline V gives CDR1 SNHLY, CDR2 FYNNEI. The CDR3 DNA reads TGTGCCAGCATCCCGGGGGACCTGGGTGCCACTAATGAAAAACTGTTTTTT. As protein: CASIPGDLGATNEKLFF.